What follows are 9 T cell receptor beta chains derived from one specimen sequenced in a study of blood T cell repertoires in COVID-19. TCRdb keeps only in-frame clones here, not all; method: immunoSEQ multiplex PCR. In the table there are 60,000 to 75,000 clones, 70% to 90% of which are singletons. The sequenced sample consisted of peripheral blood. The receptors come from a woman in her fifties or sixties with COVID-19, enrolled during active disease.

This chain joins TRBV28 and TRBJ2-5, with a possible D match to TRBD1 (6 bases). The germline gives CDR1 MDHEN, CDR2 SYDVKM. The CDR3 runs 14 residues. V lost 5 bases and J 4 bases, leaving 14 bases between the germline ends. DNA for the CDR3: TGTGCCAGCAGTCATCAGGCCAGGGGAGAGACCCAGTACTTC. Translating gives CASSHQARGETQYF.

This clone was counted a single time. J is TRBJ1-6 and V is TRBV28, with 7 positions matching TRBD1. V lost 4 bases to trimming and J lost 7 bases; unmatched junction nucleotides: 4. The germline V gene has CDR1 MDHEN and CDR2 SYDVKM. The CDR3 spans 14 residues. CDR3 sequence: CASSSTGVNSPLHF. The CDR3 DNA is TGTGCCAGCAGTTCTACAGGGGTAAATTCACCCCTCCACTTT.

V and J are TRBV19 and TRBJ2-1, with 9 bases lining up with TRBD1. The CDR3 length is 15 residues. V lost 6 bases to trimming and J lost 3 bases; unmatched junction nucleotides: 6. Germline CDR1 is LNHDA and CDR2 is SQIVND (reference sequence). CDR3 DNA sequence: TGTGCCAGTAGCGGGACAGGGAAACTCTACAATGAGCAGTTCTTC. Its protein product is CASSGTGKLYNEQFF. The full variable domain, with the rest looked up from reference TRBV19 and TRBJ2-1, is DGGITQSPKYLFRKEGQNVTLSCEQNLNHDAMYWYRQDPGQGLRLIYYSQIVNDFQKGDIAEGYSVSREKKESFPLTVTSAQKNPTAFYLCASSGTGKLYNEQFFGPGTRLTVL.

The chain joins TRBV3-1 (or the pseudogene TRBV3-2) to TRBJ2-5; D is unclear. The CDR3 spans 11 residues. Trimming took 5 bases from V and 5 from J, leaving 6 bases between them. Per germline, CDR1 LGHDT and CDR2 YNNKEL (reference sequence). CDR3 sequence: CASSSLETQYF. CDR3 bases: TGTGCCAGCAGCTCTTTGGAGACCCAGTACTTC.

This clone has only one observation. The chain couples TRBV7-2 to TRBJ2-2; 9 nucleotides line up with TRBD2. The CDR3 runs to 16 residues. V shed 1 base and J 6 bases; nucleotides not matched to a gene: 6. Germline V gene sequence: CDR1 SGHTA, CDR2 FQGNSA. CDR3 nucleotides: TGTGCCAGCAGCTTAGTGTTGGCTAGCGGGGCCGGGGAGCTGTTTTTT. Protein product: CASSLVLASGAGELFF.

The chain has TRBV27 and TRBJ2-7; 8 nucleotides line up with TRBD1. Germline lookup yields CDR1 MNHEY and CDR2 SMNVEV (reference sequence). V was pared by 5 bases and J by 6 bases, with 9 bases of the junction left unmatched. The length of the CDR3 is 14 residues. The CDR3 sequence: CASSRTGSSGEQYF. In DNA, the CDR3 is TGTGCCAGCAGTAGGACAGGGTCTTCCGGCGAGCAGTACTTC.

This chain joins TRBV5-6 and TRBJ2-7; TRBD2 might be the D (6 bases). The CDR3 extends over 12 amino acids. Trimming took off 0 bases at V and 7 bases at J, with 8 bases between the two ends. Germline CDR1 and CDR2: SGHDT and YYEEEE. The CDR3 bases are TGTGCCAGCAGCTTGGCTGCGGGAGAGCAGTACTTC. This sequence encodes CASSLAAGEQYF.

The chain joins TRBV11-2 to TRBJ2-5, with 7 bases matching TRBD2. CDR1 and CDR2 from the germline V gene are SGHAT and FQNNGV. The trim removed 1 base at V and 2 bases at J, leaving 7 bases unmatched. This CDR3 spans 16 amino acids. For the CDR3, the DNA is TGTGCCAGCAGCTTAGCGGGCGGGAGACAACAAGAGACCCAGTACTTC. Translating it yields CASSLAGGRQQETQYF.

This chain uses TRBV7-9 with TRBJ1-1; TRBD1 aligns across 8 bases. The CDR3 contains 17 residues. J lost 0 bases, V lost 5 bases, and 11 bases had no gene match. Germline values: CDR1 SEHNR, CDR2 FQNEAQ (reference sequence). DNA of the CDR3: TGTGCCAGCAGCCATGGACAGGGAAACTCCTTGAACACTGAAGCTTTCTTT. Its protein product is CASSHGQGNSLNTEAFF.